One and the same sample provided the 25 T cell receptor beta chains below, sequenced in a study of blood T cell repertoires in COVID-19 (dated by TCRdb to about 2020). Libraries were built with the immunoSEQ multiplex PCR assay. TCRdb took this table from immuneACCESS and kept in-frame rearrangements with V and J called. Such tables lack part of the clones; where checked against another copy, unresolved V genes explain under half of the gap, and the rest is unexplained. The sample table holds approximately 50,000 clones, of which roughly 90% were seen once. In total, the top ten clones hold under 2.5% of the sample. The sequenced sample consisted of peripheral blood. The source is a human donor in a cohort sampled during active COVID-19.

Here the CDR3 DNA reads TGTGCCAGCAGTTACACGGACAGGGGAGGTTACAATGAGCAGTTCTTC. Translating gives CASSYTDRGGYNEQFF. This sequence joins TRBV6-5 and TRBJ2-1, with 9 bases aligning to TRBD1. Germline V gene data show CDR1 as MNHEY and CDR2 as SVGAGI. This CDR3 is 16 amino acids long. J gave up 4 bases and V 2 bases, and 6 bases lay outside the gene matches.

This sequence joins TRBV11-3 and TRBJ2-3; D is ambiguous. The CDR3 loop spans 16 amino acids. V was shortened by 2 bases and J by 2 bases, with 14 bases between the two germline ends. Looked up from germline, CDR1 is SGHNT and CDR2 is YENEEA. The CDR3 region has the DNA TGTGCCAGCAGCTTAAGTAAGGCGGAGCTCACAGATACGCAGTATTTT. Protein product: CASSLSKAELTDTQYF.

This clone appeared once. The rearrangement joins TRBV24-1 to TRBJ1-2, with D uncertain. This CDR3 has 16 residues. V dropped 1 base and J dropped 8 bases, with 19 bases sitting between them. Per germline, CDR1 KGHDR and CDR2 SFDVKD. The CDR3 reads CATSDFNQDWAGGYTF. CDR3 DNA sequence: TGTGCCACCAGTGATTTTAATCAGGACTGGGCCGGGGGCTACACCTTC.

The CDR3 protein is CASSYEEAGYTF. The CDR3 bases are TGTGCCAGCAGTTACGAAGAGGCTGGCTACACCTTC. The V and J genes are TRBV6-2 or TRBV6-3 and TRBJ1-2, with D unresolved. The CDR3 consists of 12 residues. From germline, CDR1 is MNHEY and CDR2 SVGEGT. Trimming left V 2 bases short and J 7 bases short, with 8 bases between.

The count of this clone is one. The DNA of the CDR3 is TGCGCCAGCAGCCAAGATCCTACAGGGGTGCGGGAGACCCAGTACTTC. Translated, it gives CASSQDPTGVRETQYF. The V gene is TRBV4-3, the J gene TRBJ2-5; 7 bases are shared with TRBD1. This CDR3 comprises 16 residues. Germline loops: CDR1 LGHNA, CDR2 YSLEER. The V segment lost 0 bases and the J segment 5 bases; nucleotides outside the gene matches: 9.

A single count supports this clone. The gene calls are TRBV30 and TRBJ1-1, with a tentative D call TRBD1 (6 bases). This CDR3 comprises 13 residues. Per the germline V gene, CDR1 is GTSNPN and CDR2 is SVGIG (reference sequence). The ends were cut back, 6 bases at V and 0 bases at J, with 11 bases in the middle. CDR3 sequence reads: CACEGQMNTEAFF. CDR3 DNA sequence: TGTGCCTGCGAAGGACAGATGAACACTGAAGCTTTCTTT.

The chain joins TRBV19 to TRBJ2-4; TRBD2 agrees at 15 bases. The CDR3 sequence is 15 residues long. The V and J ends lost 9 bases and 6 bases, in that order; junction bases with no gene match: 6. In germline, CDR1 is LNHDA, CDR2 SQIVND (reference sequence). DNA of the CDR3: TGTGCCAGCGGACTAGCGGGAGGGCGGGTAAACATTCAGTACTTC. Translating gives CASGLAGGRVNIQYF. The whole variable domain, filled in from reference TRBV19 and TRBJ2-4, reads DGGITQSPKYLFRKEGQNVTLSCEQNLNHDAMYWYRQDPGQGLRLIYYSQIVNDFQKGDIAEGYSVSREKKESFPLTVTSAQKNPTAFYLCASGLAGGRVNIQYFGAGTRLSVL.

This chain links TRBV19 with TRBJ2-5; tentatively, D is TRBD1 (5 bases). Trimming cost V 5 bases and J 2 bases, with 18 bases left between them. CDR3 length: 16 residues. Germline V lookup: CDR1 LNHDA, CDR2 SQIVND (reference sequence). CDR3 in amino acids: CASSLRHRTFQETQYF. CDR3 bases: TGTGCCAGTAGTCTACGACACAGGACCTTTCAAGAGACCCAGTACTTC.

This clone is a singleton in its sample. The chain uses TRBV2 and TRBJ2-4; 7 bases agree with TRBD1. Germline lookup yields CDR1 SNHLY and CDR2 FYNNEI. The CDR3 loop spans 15 amino acids. Losses at the gene ends were 7 bases for V and 4 bases for J; bases not matched to a gene: 10. The CDR3 DNA is TGTGCCAGCACCCTACTACAGGGGACGAAAAACATTCAGTACTTC. It specifies CASTLLQGTKNIQYF.

This chain joins TRBV5-5 and TRBJ2-1, with D unresolved. The germline V gene encodes CDR1 SGHKS and CDR2 YYEKEE (reference sequence). V lost 2 bases and J 2 bases, leaving 11 bases between the germline ends. The CDR3 sequence is 15 residues long. The CDR3 DNA reads as TGTGCCAGCAGCTTTGTTCGCGGCGCCTACAATGAGCAGTTCTTC. Its translation is CASSFVRGAYNEQFF.

The chain has TRBV5-6 and TRBJ1-5; D unclear. The ends were cut back, 5 bases at V and 2 bases at J, with 11 bases in the middle. The CDR3 spans 14 residues. CDR1 SGHDT and CDR2 YYEEEE come from the germline V gene. As DNA, the CDR3 is TGTGCCAGCAGTGGCCCGGGTGGCAATCAGCCCCAGCATTTT. It specifies CASSGPGGNQPQHF.

V usage is TRBV5-8 and J usage is TRBJ2-2; TRBD1 matches 9 bases. This CDR3 has 15 amino acids. The V gene end was trimmed by 6 bases and the J gene end by 7 bases; junction bases not matched to a gene: 10. Germline V lookup: CDR1 SGHTS, CDR2 YDEGEE. The chain's CDR3 is CASITQGASIGELFF. CDR3 in DNA: TGTGCCAGCATTACACAGGGGGCGTCTATCGGGGAGCTGTTTTTT.

The CDR3 spells CASKTGGYGYTF. The CDR3 DNA follows: TGTGCCAGCAAGACAGGGGGCTATGGCTACACCTTC. V usage is TRBV25-1 and J usage is TRBJ1-2; 9 bases agree with TRBD1. This CDR3 is 12 amino acids long. Germline-derived CDR1 and CDR2 are MGHDK and SYGVNS. V lost 7 bases to trimming and J lost 4 bases; unmatched junction nucleotides: 1.

V gene TRBV5-4 combines with J gene TRBJ2-2, with 8 bases identical to TRBD1. The V and J ends lost 4 bases and 5 bases, in that order; junction bases with no gene match: 13. The CDR3 is 17 amino acids. CDR1 SGHNT and CDR2 YYREEE come from the germline V gene (reference sequence). CDR3 region: CASSQNRGALGTGELFF. CDR3 DNA sequence: TGTGCCAGCAGCCAAAACAGGGGGGCACTGGGGACCGGGGAGCTGTTTTTT.

V gene TRBV2 combines with J gene TRBJ2-5, with D possibly TRBD2 on 7 matching bases. V was pared by 11 bases and J by 3 bases, with 19 bases between. This CDR3 contains 14 residues. CDR1 and CDR2 from the germline V gene are SNHLY and FYNNEI. The DNA for the CDR3 is TGTGCCGGGGGGGCCGGGCTTTTGGAAGAGACCCAGTACTTC. It specifies CAGGAGLLEETQYF.

This chain uses TRBV15 with TRBJ2-5, with TRBD2 matching 10 bases. Germline CDR1 reads LNHNV; CDR2 reads YYDKDF (reference sequence). The CDR3 loop spans 17 amino acids. V dropped 0 bases and J dropped 5; count of bases not matched to a gene: 9. The CDR3 nucleotides read TGTGCCACCAGCAGAGATCGTTTAGCGGGGGGTTCTGAGACCCAGTACTTC. It codes for CATSRDRLAGGSETQYF.

The rearrangement links TRBV9 to TRBJ2-2; no reliable D call. The CDR3 consists of 13 residues. The V end lost 0 bases, the J end lost 5 bases, and 5 bases lay between the germline ends. The V gene's germline CDR1 is SGDLS and CDR2 YYNGEE. The CDR3 region is CASSVDITGELFF. CDR3 nucleotide sequence: TGTGCCAGCAGCGTAGATATAACCGGGGAGCTGTTTTTT.

The chain combines TRBV10-3 with TRBJ2-7, with TRBD2 identical over 9 bases. The V segment lost 2 bases and the J segment 3 bases; nucleotides outside the gene matches: 5. Germline assignment: CDR1 ENHRY and CDR2 SYGVKD. The CDR3 runs to 15 residues. This CDR3 reads CAISEGSGSNYEQYF. The CDR3 DNA reads TGTGCCATCAGTGAGGGTAGCGGGAGCAACTACGAGCAGTACTTC.

CDR3 amino acids: CASSSTTGAKNIQYF. Here the CDR3 DNA reads TGTGCCAGCAGCTCGACGACAGGGGCCAAAAACATTCAGTACTTC. The J gene is TRBJ2-4, the V gene TRBV7-2, with 7 positions matching TRBD1. J lost 1 base, V lost 4 bases, and 4 bases had no gene match. The germline V gene has CDR1 SGHTA and CDR2 FQGNSA. The CDR3 runs 15 residues.

This clone was seen a single time. The V call is TRBV10-1, the J call TRBJ2-3; weak D call: TRBD1 (6 bases). The CDR3 length is 14 residues. Germline V gene lookup returns CDR1 WNHNN and CDR2 SYGVQD (reference sequence). Between the trimmed V and J ends, which lost 6 bases and 2 bases, there was a span of 12 bases. The chain's CDR3 is CASRGDTTTDTQYF. CDR3 bases: TGCGCCAGCAGAGGGGACACAACCACAGATACGCAGTATTTT.

The rearrangement links TRBV19 to TRBJ2-4; possible D gene TRBD1, 6 bases. V lost 7 bases and J lost 5, with 18 bases in between. Germline CDR1 LNHDA, CDR2 SQIVND (reference sequence). The CDR3 totals 15 residues. CDR3 in amino acids: CASMASRGQQNIQYF. CDR3 nucleotides: TGTGCCAGTATGGCGTCGAGGGGACAACAAAACATTCAGTACTTC.

This chain links TRBV29-1 with TRBJ2-3; 7 bases match TRBD1. The CDR3 consists of 13 residues. Germline trimming cut 7 bases from V and 1 base from J; bases unmatched to any gene: 5. Germline V lookup: CDR1 SQVTM, CDR2 ANQGSEA. The CDR3 reads CSARQGGTDTQYF. CDR3 DNA: TGCAGCGCAAGACAGGGCGGCACAGATACGCAGTATTTT.

This chain uses TRBV10-3 with TRBJ1-2; tentatively, D is TRBD1 (5 bases). CDR1 is ENHRY, CDR2 SYGVKD, per germline. The CDR3 totals 14 residues. Trimming removed 2 bases at V and 3 bases at J, with 10 bases between. This CDR3 is CAISEAQGYYGYTF. CDR3 DNA sequence: TGTGCCATCAGTGAGGCCCAGGGTTACTATGGCTACACCTTC.

The chain recombines TRBV10-3 with TRBJ2-1; 7 bases match TRBD2. Germline V gene data show CDR1 as ENHRY and CDR2 as SYGVKD. The CDR3 totals 17 residues. V shed 0 bases and J 3 bases; nucleotides not matched to a gene: 8. The DNA for the CDR3 is TGTGCCATCAGTGAGTCTGTTGGGAGGGGTAACTACAATGAGCAGTTCTTC. Its protein is CAISESVGRGNYNEQFF.

This clone occurred once. CDR3 in DNA: TGTGCCAGCAGCCAAGAATTAGGGACAGGGCCAGTAGAAGCTTTCTTT. As protein: CASSQELGTGPVEAFF. The V gene is TRBV14, the J gene TRBJ1-1, with TRBD1 matching over 9 bases. The V gene end was trimmed by 0 bases and the J gene end by 8 bases; junction bases not matched to a gene: 10. The germline V gene encodes CDR1 SGHDN and CDR2 FVKESK. The CDR3 sequence is 16 residues long.